Shown below are 23 T cell receptor beta chains from a single sample sequenced in a study of cytomegalovirus exposure and HLA in healthy donors. PCR used 60 Vbeta primers and 13 Jbeta primers. Profiling relied on immunoSEQ multiplex PCR, and the TCRdb table lists in-frame clones only, not all of them. The sample carries more than 65,000 clones, approximately 83% recorded once. Sequencing used PBMCs. Source of these receptors: a man aged 35 to 55 in good health and CMV-seronegative.

J is TRBJ2-1 and V is TRBV28, with 7 bases matching TRBD2. The germline CDR1 and CDR2 sequences are MDHEN and SYDVKM. The CDR3 extends over 14 amino acids. J lost 5 bases, V lost 5 bases, and 6 bases had no gene match. CDR3 protein: CASSPSGHNNEQFF. The CDR3 nucleotides are TGTGCCAGCAGTCCTAGCGGCCACAACAATGAGCAGTTCTTC.

The genes are TRBV29-1 and TRBJ1-5; TRBD1 matches 8 bases. J gave up 6 bases and V 4 bases, and 5 bases lay outside the gene matches. The CDR3 length is 13 residues. Germline V CDR1 and CDR2: SQVTM, ANQGSEA. The CDR3 DNA follows: TGCAGCGTTGCCGGACAGGGAAGTCAGCCCCAGCATTTT. It yields the protein CSVAGQGSQPQHF.

This clone was detected once. The V gene is TRBV19, the J gene TRBJ1-1; D not resolved. V dropped 4 bases and J dropped 3 bases, with 6 bases sitting between them. The CDR3 is made up of 12 amino acids. CDR1 is LNHDA, CDR2 SQIVND, per germline (reference sequence). The CDR3 is CASSTPYTEAFF. The CDR3 DNA is TGTGCCAGTAGTACCCCCTACACTGAAGCTTTCTTT.

This chain links TRBV7-2 with TRBJ1-5; D is unresolved. The CDR3 sequence is 14 residues long. The V end lost 6 bases, the J end lost 3 bases, and 12 bases lay between the germline ends. Germline values: CDR1 SGHTA, CDR2 FQGNSA. The CDR3 bases are TGTGCCAGCAGTCCCCGCGGAGACAATCAGCCCCAGCATTTT. Protein sequence: CASSPRGDNQPQHF. Full variable domain (rest looked up from reference TRBV7-2 and TRBJ1-5): GAGVSQSPSNKVTEKGKDVELRCDPISGHTALYWYRQSLGQGLEFLIYFQGNSAPDKSGLPSDRFSAERTGGSVSTLTIQRTQQEDSAVYLCASSPRGDNQPQHFGDGTRLSIL.

This clone has only one observation. V usage is TRBV4-1 and J usage is TRBJ1-1, with 8 positions matching TRBD1. Unmatched junction bases numbered 11, after V lost 1 base and J lost 4 bases. From germline, CDR1 is MGHRA and CDR2 YSYEKL. This CDR3 has 17 residues. The CDR3 DNA follows: TGCGCCAGCAGCCAAGTTCTTCGTGACAGGGGAGGCACTGAAGCTTTCTTT. As protein: CASSQVLRDRGGTEAFF.

The J gene is TRBJ1-1, the V gene TRBV9, with D maybe TRBD1 (5 bases). CDR1 and CDR2 (germline): SGDLS, YYNGEE. The CDR3 loop spans 14 amino acids. Trimming shortened V by 2 bases and J by 4 bases, and 12 bases separated the two germline ends. In DNA form, the CDR3 reads TGTGCCAGCAGCGTGGGGACTTTTGGCACTGAAGCTTTCTTT. As protein: CASSVGTFGTEAFF.

In this sample, this clone turned up a few times. This chain's CDR3 is CASSLRGGSYEQYF. CDR3 nucleotides: TGTGCCAGCAGTCTACGGGGTGGCTCCTACGAGCAGTACTTC. V is TRBV27 and J is TRBJ2-7, with D perhaps TRBD2 (5 bases). CDR3 length equals 14 residues. The V end lost 5 bases, the J end lost 0 bases, and 11 bases lay between the germline ends. In germline, CDR1 is MNHEY, CDR2 SMNVEV (reference sequence).

J is TRBJ2-4 and V is TRBV23-1; 12 bases fit TRBD2. TRBV23-1 is given ORF status, its function remaining uncertain. Trimming removed 5 bases from V and 1 base from J; junction bases left unmatched: 6. This CDR3 is 17 amino acids long. The DNA of the CDR3 is TGCGCCAGCAGTTCACGGACTAGCGGGGTCGCCAAAAACATTCAGTACTTC. This codes for CASSSRTSGVAKNIQYF.

The chain links TRBV21-1 to TRBJ2-7; TRBD1 reflects the table's D call only, with no check against the DNA. TRBV21-1 is designated a pseudogene. The CDR3 totals 16 residues. The CDR3 region is CASSKGKWDRDVEQYF. The CDR3 DNA reads TGTGCCAGCAGCAAAGGAAAGTGGGACAGGGACGTCGAGCAGTACTTC.

The chain links TRBV6-5 to TRBJ1-1; TRBD1 aligns across 8 bases. With V trimmed by 6 bases and J by 3 bases, 9 bases remained unmatched. The length of the CDR3 is 15 residues. From germline, CDR1 is MNHEY and CDR2 SVGAGI. CDR3: CASRWGTGGDTEAFF. As DNA, the CDR3 is TGTGCCAGCAGGTGGGGAACAGGGGGGGACACTGAAGCTTTCTTT.

In DNA form, the CDR3 reads TGTGCCATTCAGGGGCGCCTACAAGAGACCCAGTACTTC. Translating gives CAIQGRLQETQYF. The chain carries TRBV2 and TRBJ2-5; perhaps TRBD1 as D (6 bases). The CDR3 totals 13 residues. CDR1 and CDR2 (germline): SNHLY, FYNNEI. Trimming shortened V by 10 bases and J by 2 bases, and 14 bases separated the two germline ends.

This clone has only a few counts. J is TRBJ1-3 and V is TRBV7-2, with a possible D match to TRBD1 (5 bases). This CDR3 spans 18 amino acids. The V end lost 2 bases, the J end lost 0 bases, and 17 bases lay between the germline ends. Germline CDR1 is SGHTA and CDR2 is FQGNSA. This CDR3 reads CASSLKDVATVSGNTIYF. In DNA, the CDR3 is TGTGCCAGCAGCTTAAAAGATGTCGCGACAGTCTCTGGAAACACCATATATTTT. Based on the CDR3 plus reference TRBV7-2 and TRBJ1-3, the full variable domain is GAGVSQSPSNKVTEKGKDVELRCDPISGHTALYWYRQSLGQGLEFLIYFQGNSAPDKSGLPSDRFSAERTGGSVSTLTIQRTQQEDSAVYLCASSLKDVATVSGNTIYFGEGSWLTVV.

The DNA for the CDR3 is TGTGCCAGCAGTTCCCTTCGGGGGACAGGGGGCTTGGTAGACGAGCAGTACTTC. It translates to CASSSLRGTGGLVDEQYF. The rearrangement joins TRBV27 to TRBJ2-7, with 12 bases that match TRBD1. The CDR3 has 18 amino acids. The V segment lost 4 bases and the J segment 5 bases; nucleotides outside the gene matches: 15. CDR1 is MNHEY, CDR2 SMNVEV, per germline (reference sequence).

This clone was seen a few times. The rearrangement links TRBV9 to TRBJ1-2; tentative D call: TRBD1 (5 bases). The CDR3 sequence is 13 residues long. CDR1 SGDLS and CDR2 YYNGEE come from the germline V gene. Trimming removed 1 base from V and 8 bases from J, with 12 bases in between. The CDR3 nucleotides read TGTGCCAGCAGCGTAATTCAGGGCCGCGGCTACACCTTC. Translated: CASSVIQGRGYTF.

V gene TRBV15 combines with J gene TRBJ1-5; D is possibly TRBD1 (6 bases). CDR3 length equals 14 residues. Trimming took off 1 base at V and 8 bases at J, with 12 bases between the two ends. Germline CDR1 reads LNHNV; CDR2 reads YYDKDF (reference sequence). The CDR3 region has the DNA TGTGCCACCAGCAGAGTGGGGGGGCTGGAGCCCCAGCATTTT. Translated, it gives CATSRVGGLEPQHF.

This chain links TRBV19 with TRBJ1-5, with 9 positions matching TRBD1. The CDR3 totals 16 residues. Germline-derived CDR1 and CDR2 are LNHDA and SQIVND (reference sequence). With 5 bases clipped from V and 4 bases from J, the junction kept 9 bases outside the gene matches. As DNA, the CDR3 is TGTGCCAGTAGTCCTCCGGGACAGGGATTGAATCAGCCCCAGCATTTT. Residues: CASSPPGQGLNQPQHF.

V usage is TRBV28 and J usage is TRBJ1-2; D not certain. Looked up from germline, CDR1 is MDHEN and CDR2 is SYDVKM. The CDR3 length is 12 residues. V lost 3 bases and J 5 bases, leaving 7 bases between the germline ends. CDR3 DNA: TGTGCCAGCAGTTTCTCGAGTTATGGCTACACCTTC. Amino acids: CASSFSSYGYTF.

The gene calls are TRBV5-4 and TRBJ2-5; D is possibly TRBD2 (6 bases). CDR3 length: 14 amino acids. Germline V lookup: CDR1 SGHNT, CDR2 YYREEE (reference sequence). V was pared by 7 bases and J by 3 bases, with 16 bases between. The CDR3 DNA reads as TGTGCCAGCGGAGTTTTGGACTACAAAGAGACCCAGTACTTC. This encodes CASGVLDYKETQYF.

V and J are TRBV9 and TRBJ2-5, with TRBD1 identical over 7 bases. V was pared by 3 bases and J by 5 bases, with 7 bases of the junction left unmatched. Germline V gene data show CDR1 as SGDLS and CDR2 as YYNGEE. The CDR3 contains 14 residues. CDR3 loop: CASSGDSIMETQYF. The CDR3 nucleotides read TGTGCCAGCAGCGGGGACAGTATTATGGAGACCCAGTACTTC.

V usage is TRBV4-2 and J usage is TRBJ1-1; D gene ambiguous. The V end was cut by 4 bases, the J end by 8 bases, with 17 bases between. Germline lookup yields CDR1 LGHNA and CDR2 YNFKEQ. The CDR3 runs to 14 residues. The CDR3 region is CASSPWAGHAEAFF. As DNA, the CDR3 is TGTGCCAGCAGCCCGTGGGCTGGTCATGCGGAAGCTTTCTTT.

This clone has only a few counts. J is TRBJ2-3 and V is TRBV29-1; 10 positions agree with TRBD1. V shed 7 bases, J shed 1 base, and the junction held 2 bases outside the gene matches. Germline CDR1 and CDR2: SQVTM and ANQGSEA. The CDR3 runs to 13 residues. The CDR3 DNA follows: TGCAGCGCCGGGACAGGGGGCACAGATACGCAGTATTTT. Translating it yields CSAGTGGTDTQYF.

Relative to its sample, this clone is medium-sized. The chain carries TRBV6-1 and TRBJ2-3; tentative D call: TRBD2 (7 bases). The CDR3 extends over 14 amino acids. Germline V gene sequence: CDR1 MNHNS, CDR2 SASEGT. V was clipped by 6 bases and J by 2 bases, with 12 bases between them. The CDR3 DNA follows: TGTGCCAGCAGCCGTGGGGGGGCCACAGATACGCAGTATTTT. As protein: CASSRGGATDTQYF.

The chain recombines TRBV28 with TRBJ2-3; possibly TRBD1 for D (6 bases). Germline V CDR1 and CDR2: MDHEN, SYDVKM. V lost 6 bases to trimming and J lost 4 bases, with 17 bases between them. The CDR3 length is 15 residues. The CDR3 sequence: CASRATGQFADTQYF. The CDR3 bases are TGTGCCAGCAGGGCGACGGGACAATTCGCAGATACGCAGTATTTT.